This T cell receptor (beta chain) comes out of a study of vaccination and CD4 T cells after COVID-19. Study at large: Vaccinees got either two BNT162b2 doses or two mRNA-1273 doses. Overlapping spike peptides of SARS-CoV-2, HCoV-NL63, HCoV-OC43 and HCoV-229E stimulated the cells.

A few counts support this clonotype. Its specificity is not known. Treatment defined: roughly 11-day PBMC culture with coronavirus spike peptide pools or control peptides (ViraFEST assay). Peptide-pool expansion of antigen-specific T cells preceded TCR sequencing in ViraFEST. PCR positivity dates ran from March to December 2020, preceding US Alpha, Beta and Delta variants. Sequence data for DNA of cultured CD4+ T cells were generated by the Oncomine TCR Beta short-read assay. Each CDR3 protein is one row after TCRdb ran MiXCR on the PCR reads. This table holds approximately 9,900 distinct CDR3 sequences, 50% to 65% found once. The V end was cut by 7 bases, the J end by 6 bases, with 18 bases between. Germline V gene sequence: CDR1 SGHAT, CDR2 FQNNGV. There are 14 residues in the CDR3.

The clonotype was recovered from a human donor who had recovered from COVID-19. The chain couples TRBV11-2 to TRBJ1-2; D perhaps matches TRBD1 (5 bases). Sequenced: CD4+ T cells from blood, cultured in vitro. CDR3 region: CASTMPGRRNGYTF. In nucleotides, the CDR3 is TGTGCCAGCACGATGCCGGGGCGCCGGAATGGCTACACCTTC. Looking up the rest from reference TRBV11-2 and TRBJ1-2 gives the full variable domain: EAGVAQSPRYKIIEKRQSVAFWCNPISGHATLYWYQQILGQGPKLLIQFQNNGVVDDSQLPKDRFSAERLKGVDSTLKIQPAKLEDSAVYLCASTMPGRRNGYTFGSGTRLTVV.